This T cell receptor beta chain originates from a study of T cell changes during pregnancy in multiple sclerosis (dated by TCRdb to between 2018 and 2020). Turning to the overall study: In women with multiple sclerosis, the researchers looked at how the T cell repertoire shifted as pregnancy progressed.

The library was built by means of the immunoSEQ multiplex PCR assay. Here the immuneACCESS table is served through TCRdb, limited to in-frame sequences with V and J called. Missing clones are a known gap in these copies; in checked studies unresolved V genes cover under half, and the rest lacks a known reason. This sample comprises about 71,000 clones, over 75% of them detected only once. Together, the top ten hold roughly 5% of the sample. Only one count was recorded for this clone. No cognate antigen has been identified for it. Base qualities are not recorded, but no much larger clone differs from it by a single base. V has 3 bases trimmed and J has 2 bases trimmed; junction bases matching no gene number 4. CDR1 and CDR2, per the germline V gene, are SGHDT and YYEEEE. Measured from the cysteine to the phenylalanine, the CDR3 is 16 residues long. Solely the CDR3 DNA is kept, with 48 bases framed from the first base.

This clonotype originated in a female donor with multiple sclerosis, enrolled in a pregnancy study. The V gene is TRBV5-6 and the J gene is TRBJ1-6; TRBD1 fits 8 bases in the junction. The input for sequencing was CD8+ T cells from peripheral blood mononuclear cells, taken before pregnancy. In nucleotide form, the sequence is TGTGCCAGCAGCTGGGGGACAGGCCCCTATAATTCACCCCTCCACTTT. Its amino acids are CASSWGTGPYNSPLHF. Full variable domain (CDR3 extended with the reference TRBV5-6 and TRBJ1-6 proteins): DAGVTQSPTHLIKTRGQQVTLRCSPKSGHDTVSWYQQALGQGPQFIFQYYEEEERQRGNFPDRFSGHQFPNYSSELNVNALLLGDSALYLCASSWGTGPYNSPLHFGNGTRLTVT.